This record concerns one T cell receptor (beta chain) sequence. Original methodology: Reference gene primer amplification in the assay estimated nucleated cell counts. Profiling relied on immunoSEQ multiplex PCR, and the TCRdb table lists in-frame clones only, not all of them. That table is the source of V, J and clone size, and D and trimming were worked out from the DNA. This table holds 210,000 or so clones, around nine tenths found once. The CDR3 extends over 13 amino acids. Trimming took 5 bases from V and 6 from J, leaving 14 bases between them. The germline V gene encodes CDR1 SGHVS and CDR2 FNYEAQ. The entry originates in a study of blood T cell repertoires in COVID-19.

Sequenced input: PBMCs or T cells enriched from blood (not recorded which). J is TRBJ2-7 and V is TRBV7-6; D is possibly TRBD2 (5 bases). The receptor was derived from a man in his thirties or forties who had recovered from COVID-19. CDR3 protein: CASSPSGGPEQYF. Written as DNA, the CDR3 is TGTGCCAGCAGCCCGAGTGGAGGACCCGAGCAGTACTTC.